Shown below are 11 T cell receptor beta chains from a single sample sequenced in a study of T cell responses to AZD1222 COVID-19 vaccine (dated by TCRdb to 2020 to 2022). Libraries were constructed by the immunoSEQ multiplex PCR assay. TCRdb took over this immuneACCESS table, retaining in-frame rearrangements with V and J assigned. Such tables are incomplete; in checked studies, under half of the missing clones stem from an unresolved V gene, and the remainder is unexplained. This sample lists more than 150,000 clones; around 90% were detected once. The biggest ten clones account for around 2% of the sample. The time point label, read with the paper, signifies: about 28 days (+/-7) after the second vaccine dose. The sample in question was peripheral blood, obtained 28 days after the second AZD1222 dose. These receptors were obtained from an adult who received the AZD1222 COVID-19 vaccine.

The chain carries TRBV18 and TRBJ2-3, with 9 positions matching TRBD1. Germline V CDR1 and CDR2: KGHSH, LQKENI. V was clipped by 3 bases and J by 6 bases; unmatched bases: 4. This CDR3 is 14 amino acids long. CDR3 loop: CASSPGQGRDTQYF. CDR3 DNA sequence: TGTGCCAGCTCACCTGGACAGGGGCGGGATACGCAGTATTTT. Variable domain in full (rest from reference TRBV18 and TRBJ2-3): NAGVMQNPRHLVRRRGQEARLRCSPMKGHSHVYWYRQLPEEGLKFMVYLQKENIIDESGMPKERFSAEFPKEGPSILRIQQVVRGDSAAYFCASSPGQGRDTQYFGPGTRLTVL.

V gene TRBV24-1 combines with J gene TRBJ2-7, with TRBD1 matching over 11 bases. Germline assignment: CDR1 KGHDR and CDR2 SFDVKD. V shed 7 bases and J 3 bases; nucleotides not matched to a gene: 4. This CDR3 comprises 14 residues. CDR3 loop: CATSQGTGGYEQYF. DNA of the CDR3: TGTGCCACCAGCCAGGGGACAGGGGGCTACGAGCAGTACTTC.

The DNA for the CDR3 is TGTGCCAGCAGCTTAGCGTCGGTCCGAGACAATGAGCAGTTCTTC. Amino acids: CASSLASVRDNEQFF. The chain employs TRBV7-2 and TRBJ2-1; no clear D. V dropped 0 bases and J dropped 5 bases, with 11 bases sitting between them. CDR3 size: 15 residues. The germline V gene encodes CDR1 SGHTA and CDR2 FQGNSA.

V and J are TRBV7-8 and TRBJ2-7, with D perhaps assigned TRBD1 or TRBD2 (5 bases each). V was cut by 3 bases and J by 2 bases, with 11 bases left in between. The germline CDR1 and CDR2 sequences are SGHVS and FQNEAQ. The CDR3 totals 14 residues. CDR3 sequence: CASSFGTDTYEQYF. CDR3 nucleotides: TGTGCCAGCAGCTTCGGGACGGATACCTACGAGCAGTACTTC.

This chain links TRBV5-1 with TRBJ2-7; D remains ambiguous. The CDR3 has 14 residues. From germline, CDR1 is SGHRS and CDR2 YFSETQ. V was pared by 0 bases and J by 5 bases, with 12 bases between. CDR3 protein: CASSLAPGYDEQYF. CDR3 nucleotide sequence: TGCGCCAGCAGCTTGGCCCCGGGCTATGACGAGCAGTACTTC. Variable domain in full (rest from reference TRBV5-1 and TRBJ2-7): KAGVTQTPRYLIKTRGQQVTLSCSPISGHRSVSWYQQTPGQGLQFLFEYFSETQRNKGNFPGRFSGRQFSNSRSEMNVSTLELGDSALYLCASSLAPGYDEQYFGPGTRLTVT.

This chain uses TRBV4-1 with TRBJ2-2, with a weak D call TRBD1 (5 bases). From germline, CDR1 is MGHRA and CDR2 YSYEKL. Trimming took 11 bases from V and 3 from J, leaving 25 bases between them. This CDR3 region has 17 residues. The CDR3 loop reads CAGFMRVAGLDTGELFF. CDR3 sequence (DNA): TGCGCCGGCTTTATGAGAGTCGCAGGGCTGGACACCGGGGAGCTGTTTTTT.

The chain is built from TRBV7-2 and TRBJ1-5, with D perhaps matching TRBD1 (6 bases). Trimming stripped 1 base from V and 2 bases from J, with 15 bases between. CDR1 and CDR2 from the germline V gene are SGHTA and FQGNSA. The CDR3 length is 17 residues. The CDR3 bases are TGTGCCAGCAGCTTAGGAGCCAGGGGCCTACGCAATCAGCCCCAGCATTTT. This gives the protein CASSLGARGLRNQPQHF.

This sequence joins TRBV27 and TRBJ2-3; 10 positions match TRBD1. Losses at the gene ends were 6 bases for V and 0 bases for J; bases not matched to a gene: 6. Germline assignment: CDR1 MNHEY and CDR2 SMNVEV (reference sequence). The length of the CDR3 is 16 residues. The CDR3 sequence: CASSAGQGGSTDTQYF. The CDR3, as DNA: TGTGCCAGCAGCGCAGGACAGGGGGGAAGCACAGATACGCAGTATTTT.

This chain connects TRBV14 to TRBJ1-6; no firm D call. V dropped 1 base and J dropped 7 bases, with 11 bases sitting between them. This CDR3 spans 15 amino acids. Germline CDR1 and CDR2: SGHDN and FVKESK. DNA of the CDR3: TGTGCCAGCAGCCAAGTCCGGGGAAACAATTCACCCCTCCACTTT. Amino acid sequence: CASSQVRGNNSPLHF.

The V gene is TRBV18, the J gene TRBJ1-6; 9 nucleotides match TRBD1. In germline, CDR1 is KGHSH, CDR2 LQKENI. There are 15 residues in the CDR3. The trim removed 2 bases at V and 7 bases at J, leaving 3 bases unmatched. CDR3 sequence reads: CASSPIGQGNSPLHF. In DNA form, the CDR3 reads TGTGCCAGCTCACCAATAGGACAGGGGAATTCACCCCTCCACTTT. The full variable domain, with the rest looked up from reference TRBV18 and TRBJ1-6, is NAGVMQNPRHLVRRRGQEARLRCSPMKGHSHVYWYRQLPEEGLKFMVYLQKENIIDESGMPKERFSAEFPKEGPSILRIQQVVRGDSAAYFCASSPIGQGNSPLHFGNGTRLTVT.

V is TRBV12-3 or TRBV12-4 and J is TRBJ1-5; tentative D call: TRBD1 (6 bases). This CDR3 region has 13 residues. The V end lost 10 bases, the J end lost 0 bases, and 10 bases lay between the germline ends. This CDR3 reads CATGTNSNQPQHF. The CDR3, as DNA: TGTGCCACAGGGACAAATAGCAATCAGCCCCAGCATTTT.